This T cell receptor beta chain derives from a study of CD8 T cells in Susac syndrome (dated by TCRdb to about 2019). For the study in its entirety: Whether CD8+ T cell activation and differentiation in Susac syndrome was antigen driven was tested using repertoire sequencing. General conclusions and limits of the study: The number of individuals in the TCR sequencing and HLA analysis was recognized as being relatively small.

Peripheral blood CD8+ and CD4+ T cells from healthy donors, Susac syndrome patients and multiple sclerosis patients were profiled using high-throughput TCR beta sequencing. Multiple sclerosis controls were treatment-naive patients with stable or active relapsing-remitting disease fulfilling revised McDonald criteria. Bulk CD8+ and CD4+ T cells were purified magnetically by negative isolation, whereas CD8+ TEMRA cells were enriched by FACS. Blood was collected in EDTA tubes and processed within 24 hours, with PBMCs isolated through density gradient centrifugation. PBMCs intended for TCR sequencing were cryopreserved in liquid nitrogen and were subsequently thawed in a 37 degrees C water bath. The sorted or isolated CD4+, CD8+ and CD8+ TEMRA cells reached a purity of at least 90%. Comment on this clonotype: There is no known antigen for this receptor. Base qualities are not at hand, and no much larger clone is one base apart.

RNA was extracted using the RNeasy kit, and roughly 0.45 to 1 ug of the RNA was reverse transcribed with random hexamers. The immunoSEQ multiplex PCR assay, which covers 54 Vbeta and 13 Jbeta segments, was used to amplify TCR beta CDR3 regions. PCR amplification bias was corrected using a synthetic template baseline for primer optimization and computational correction. The authors processed their data as follows. Reads were assigned to V, D and J genes according to IMGT and analyzed in immunoSEQ Analyzer, with only productive sequences retained. To calculate clonality, Shannon entropy was normalized by log2 of the number of productive unique sequences and then subtracted from one. For each patient and control, public and private clones were evaluated within the 100 most prevalent clones. A clone was defined as Susac-specific if it was absent from the healthy and MS cohorts, from roughly 1,000 published viral clones and from other ImmuneACCESS disease sequences. TCRdb cleaned the public reads at Q25 with fastp, built clones with MiXCR and kept in-frame beta chains. Each CDR3 protein gets just one entry, which takes the most common genes and DNA from the rows behind it. These V and J calls originate from TCRdb's pipeline instead of the authors' own analysis. The sample yields approximately 160,000 distinct CDR3 sequences; 85% to 95% were counted once. 0.09% to 0.1% of the sample belongs to the ten largest clones.

CDR1 and CDR2 were assigned from the germline V gene as MNHEY and SVGEGT. The CDR3, from cysteine to phenylalanine, totals 15 residues. Kept here is only the CDR3 DNA, which spans 45 bases and is read in frame from base 1. The trim is 7 bases for V and 0 bases for J, with a gap of 16 bases between the germline ends. This receptor was obtained from a human donor with multiple sclerosis. The sequence joins TRBV6-2 or TRBV6-3 to TRBJ2-7, with TRBD1 perhaps the D gene, on 6 matching bases. Sequences were obtained from CD4+ T cells from PBMCs. This receptor has the CDR3 CASTPGTYRSYEQYF. At the DNA level, the sequence is TGTGCCAGCACCCCCGGGACATACCGCTCCTACGAGCAGTACTTC.